Below, one T cell receptor beta chain is given with its context. Its antigen is currently not known. One base away there is no much larger clone; base qualities are not given. The CDR3 starts with the cysteine, ends with the phenylalanine, and has 16 residues. Only the CDR3 part of the read is kept: 48 bases, read in frame from the first base. Sequences LGHDT (CDR1) and YNNKEL (CDR2) are obtained from the germline V gene (reference sequence). Relative to germline, V is missing 6 bases and J is missing 4 bases, with 11 bases of the junction outside any gene match. The data derive from a study of T cell repertoires in cytomegalovirus infection (dated by TCRdb to the late 2010s). Notes on the research overall: The HLA type of each donor mattered for the analysis, because public TCR beta signatures pointed to carriage of CMV infection along with the matching HLA type.

The data were produced on an Illumina HiSeq 1500. TCRdb reran the public reads through fastp at Q25 and MiXCR, keeping productive beta chains. Rows matching on CDR3 protein sequence are summarized as one entry with the most common DNA and genes. This sample gives about 600,000 distinct CDR3 sequences in total; approximately 25% of them show up just once. The top ten constitute roughly 8% of the sample. Paper-wide results and their limitations: Cumulative frequency of public TCR beta family members discriminated carriers of CMV infection plus the relevant HLA type in this cohort and an independent roughly 340-donor cohort. The ex vivo response was dominated by HLA-C-restricted CMV-specific TCR beta clonotypes, which also provided the single most frequent clonotype in two of eight donors.

The rearrangement combines TRBV3-1 with TRBJ2-2; 7 bases in the junction line up with TRBD2. This TCR was recovered from a human donor in good health (CMV status not recorded). Some clones in this sample may be carry-over from other donors' samples. Sample: CD8+ T cells from PBMCs. At the DNA level, the sequence is TGTGCCAGCAGACCACGTTTTGGGGGGGGCACCGGGGAGCTGTTTTTT. This translates into CASRPRFGGGTGELFF.